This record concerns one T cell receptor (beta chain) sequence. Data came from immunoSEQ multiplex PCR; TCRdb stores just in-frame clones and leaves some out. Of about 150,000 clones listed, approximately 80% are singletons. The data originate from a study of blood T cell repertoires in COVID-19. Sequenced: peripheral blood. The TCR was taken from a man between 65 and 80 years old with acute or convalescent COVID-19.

The CDR3 loop reads CASSLSSGNEQFF. DNA of the CDR3: TGTGCCAGCTCTCTGTCTTCAGGAAATGAGCAGTTCTTC. V is TRBV18 and J is TRBJ2-1; D is uncertain. The CDR3 runs 13 residues. From germline, CDR1 is KGHSH and CDR2 LQKENI. Trimming removed 6 bases from V and 7 bases from J, with 13 bases in between. The full variable domain, with the rest looked up from reference TRBV18 and TRBJ2-1, is NAGVMQNPRHLVRRRGQEARLRCSPMKGHSHVYWYRQLPEEGLKFMVYLQKENIIDESGMPKERFSAEFPKEGPSILRIQQVVRGDSAAYFCASSLSSGNEQFFGPGTRLTVL.